This passage covers 26 T cell receptor beta chains from one sample sequenced in a study of blood T cell repertoires in COVID-19. Using immunoSEQ multiplex PCR, the repertoire was profiled, and TCRdb retains in-frame clones only, with some absent. The data contain tens of thousands of clones, more than 75% of them singletons. The source material was peripheral blood. These receptor sequences come from a human donor in a cohort sampled during active COVID-19.

The rearrangement links TRBV27 to TRBJ1-1; D might be TRBD1 (5 bases). CDR3 length: 13 amino acids. Germline V CDR1 and CDR2: MNHEY, SMNVEV (reference sequence). V was cut by 5 bases and J by 2 bases, with 9 bases left in between. The CDR3 spells CASSVTVNTEAFF. In DNA form, the CDR3 reads TGTGCCAGCAGTGTGACAGTTAACACTGAAGCTTTCTTT.

The rearrangement joins TRBV6-5 to TRBJ2-7, with D unclear. Germline CDR1 is MNHEY and CDR2 is SVGAGI. CDR3 length equals 14 residues. V was shortened by 6 bases and J by 5 bases, with 17 bases between the two germline ends. The CDR3: CASRLDNQDNEQYF. The CDR3 region has the DNA TGTGCCAGCAGGCTCGACAACCAAGACAACGAGCAGTACTTC.

This clone is a singleton in its sample. This sequence joins TRBV15 and TRBJ2-3, with a tentative D call TRBD1 (5 bases). CDR3 length: 13 amino acids. Per the germline V gene, CDR1 is LNHNV and CDR2 is YYDKDF (reference sequence). Trimming cost V 1 base and J 6 bases, with 8 bases left between them. The CDR3 loop reads CATSRGGEDTQYF. DNA of the CDR3: TGTGCCACCAGCAGAGGGGGCGAGGATACGCAGTATTTT.

CDR3: CSVVRGSNTEAFF. As DNA, the CDR3 is TGCAGCGTTGTCAGGGGGTCCAACACTGAAGCTTTCTTT. The genes are TRBV29-1 and TRBJ1-1; 7 bases are shared with TRBD1. J was trimmed by 2 bases and V by 4 bases; bases with no gene match: 4. The CDR3 sequence is 13 residues long. Germline assignment: CDR1 SQVTM and CDR2 ANQGSEA.

The V and J genes are TRBV5-1 and TRBJ2-2; perhaps TRBD2 as D (5 bases). The CDR3 contains 15 residues. With 0 bases removed from V and 1 base from J, the gap between germline ends came to 7 bases. The V gene's germline CDR1 is SGHRS and CDR2 YFSETQ. CDR3 sequence reads: CASSLDAGNTGELFF. CDR3 in DNA: TGCGCCAGCAGCTTGGACGCGGGGAACACCGGGGAGCTGTTTTTT. Supplemented by reference TRBV5-1 and TRBJ2-2, the full variable domain reads KAGVTQTPRYLIKTRGQQVTLSCSPISGHRSVSWYQQTPGQGLQFLFEYFSETQRNKGNFPGRFSGRQFSNSRSEMNVSTLELGDSALYLCASSLDAGNTGELFFGEGSRLTVL.

The V gene is TRBV2, the J gene TRBJ2-3; 7 nucleotides align to TRBD1. CDR1 is SNHLY and CDR2 is FYNNEI in the germline V gene. Trimming removed 5 bases from V and 2 bases from J; junction bases left unmatched: 4. The CDR3 has 14 residues. This CDR3 is CASSRDSVTDTQYF. CDR3 DNA sequence: TGTGCCAGCAGTAGGGACAGCGTCACAGATACGCAGTATTTT.

This clone was counted a few times. The chain couples TRBV4-3 to TRBJ2-3; TRBD2 agrees at 11 bases. This CDR3 comprises 21 residues. Germline V lookup: CDR1 LGHNA, CDR2 YSLEER. V gave up 0 bases and J gave up 0 bases; unmatched junction bases: 14. CDR3 protein: CASSQDLIASGTSGSTDTQYF. The CDR3, as DNA: TGCGCCAGCAGCCAAGATTTAATTGCCAGCGGGACTAGCGGTAGCACAGATACGCAGTATTTT.

Here the CDR3 DNA reads TGTGCCAGTAGTCCTCGGCGGGGGACCATGAACACTGAAGCTTTCTTT. This sequence encodes CASSPRRGTMNTEAFF. The V call is TRBV19, the J call TRBJ1-1; D is perhaps TRBD1 (5 bases). V was shortened by 5 bases and J by 0 bases, with 16 bases between the two germline ends. The CDR3 runs to 16 residues. The germline V gene has CDR1 LNHDA and CDR2 SQIVND (reference sequence). The variable domain in full, completed from reference TRBV19 and TRBJ1-1, reads DGGITQSPKYLFRKEGQNVTLSCEQNLNHDAMYWYRQDPGQGLRLIYYSQIVNDFQKGDIAEGYSVSREKKESFPLTVTSAQKNPTAFYLCASSPRRGTMNTEAFFGQGTRLTVV.

This clone has a single count. The V call is TRBV6-1, the J call TRBJ2-2, with D uncertain. The CDR3 is made up of 15 amino acids. Germline V CDR1 and CDR2: MNHNS, SASEGT. With 2 bases removed from V and 0 bases from J, the gap between germline ends came to 7 bases. CDR3 loop: CASSERRTNTGELFF. The CDR3 DNA follows: TGTGCCAGCAGTGAACGGCGGACGAACACCGGGGAGCTGTTTTTT.

This chain connects TRBV7-8 to TRBJ1-5, with 7 bases identical to TRBD1. The CDR3 is made up of 16 amino acids. Trimming cost V 1 base and J 3 bases; bases outside gene matches: 6. CDR1 and CDR2 from the germline V gene are SGHVS and FQNEAQ. CDR3 sequence: CASSLEGARTNQPQHF. CDR3 nucleotides: TGTGCCAGCAGCTTAGAGGGGGCCAGGACCAATCAGCCCCAGCATTTT.

CDR3 DNA: TGTGCCTGGAGCAAGGGACAGGGCGGCAATCAGCCCCAGCATTTT. Translation: CAWSKGQGGNQPQHF. V is TRBV30 and J is TRBJ1-5; TRBD1 matches at 9 bases. Germline CDR1 GTSNPN, CDR2 SVGIG (reference sequence). The length of the CDR3 is 15 residues. V was pared by 3 bases and J by 2 bases, with 5 bases of the junction left unmatched.

The rearrangement joins TRBV28 to TRBJ2-7, with 10 bases identical to TRBD1. V lost 4 bases and J lost 1; bases outside the gene matches: 4. Germline V gene lookup returns CDR1 MDHEN and CDR2 SYDVKM. The CDR3 sequence is 15 residues long. The CDR3 sequence is CASSSLGQGSYEQYF. DNA for the CDR3: TGTGCCAGCAGTTCCTTGGGACAGGGGTCCTACGAGCAGTACTTC.

The chain uses TRBV6-5 and TRBJ2-2; tentatively, D is TRBD1 (5 bases). The V gene's germline CDR1 is MNHEY and CDR2 SVGAGI. V lost 6 bases, J lost 3 bases, and 14 bases lay in between. This CDR3 spans 15 amino acids. In DNA, the CDR3 is TGTGCCAGCAGCGCAGGGATGGGGTACACCGGGGAGCTGTTTTTT. Protein sequence: CASSAGMGYTGELFF.

This clone was seen many times. The CDR3 coding sequence is TGCGCCAGCAGCCGGGGACAGGACCTTATCTACGAGCAGTACTTC. Its protein is CASSRGQDLIYEQYF. The chain has TRBV5-1 and TRBJ2-7, with TRBD1 matching over 8 bases. V lost 4 bases, J lost 3 bases, and 9 bases stayed unmatched. The CDR3 is made up of 15 amino acids. In germline, CDR1 is SGHRS, CDR2 YFSETQ.

This clone has just a few counts. The DNA of the CDR3 is TGCGCCAGCAGCCAGGATCGAAATAGGGGCGGGGGGGTAGATACGCAGTATTTT. It yields the protein CASSQDRNRGGGVDTQYF. The chain combines TRBV4-3 with TRBJ2-3; TRBD2 agrees at 9 bases. The V gene's germline CDR1 is LGHNA and CDR2 YSLEER. V lost 3 bases to trimming and J lost 5 bases; unmatched junction nucleotides: 15. This CDR3 is built from 18 residues.

This rearrangement joins TRBV6-2 or TRBV6-3 to TRBJ2-3, with D tentatively TRBD2 (6 bases). Germline V gives CDR1 MNHEY, CDR2 SVGEGT. The CDR3 runs to 15 residues. V gave up 2 bases and J gave up 2 bases, with 11 bases separating them. This chain's CDR3 is CASSYPGGYTDTQYF. The CDR3 bases are TGTGCCAGCAGTTACCCCGGGGGTTACACAGATACGCAGTATTTT.

A note on this clone: This same CDR3 is encoded by further DNA sequences in the sample. The chain has TRBV10-3 and TRBJ2-7; TRBD2 aligns across 7 bases. CDR3 length: 14 residues. V trimming: 2 bases; J trimming: 2 bases; junction bases outside the gene matches: 3. CDR1 ENHRY and CDR2 SYGVKD come from the germline V gene. The CDR3, as DNA: TGTGCCATCAGTGAGACGGGGAGGGCCTACGAGCAGTACTTC. It specifies CAISETGRAYEQYF.

The chain carries TRBV6-2 or TRBV6-3 and TRBJ1-1; no definite D call. This CDR3 comprises 16 residues. V dropped 5 bases and J dropped 0 bases, with 16 bases sitting between them. Germline assignment: CDR1 MNHEY and CDR2 SVGEGT. CDR3 sequence: CASSDPWEDLNTEAFF. Written as DNA, the CDR3 is TGTGCCAGCAGTGACCCCTGGGAGGACTTGAACACTGAAGCTTTCTTT.

The chain employs TRBV9 and TRBJ2-3, with 9 bases identical to TRBD2. Germline values: CDR1 SGDLS, CDR2 YYNGEE. Germline trimming cut 0 bases from V and 4 bases from J; bases unmatched to any gene: 6. The CDR3 runs 16 residues. CDR3 amino acids: CASSVAGGGAADTQYF. CDR3 in DNA: TGTGCCAGCAGCGTAGCAGGCGGGGGGGCGGCAGATACGCAGTATTTT.

The chain links TRBV6-5 to TRBJ2-5, with TRBD2 matching 10 bases. Trimming took 6 bases from V and 5 from J; bases not matched to a gene: 6. Germline V lookup: CDR1 MNHEY, CDR2 SVGAGI. The CDR3 runs to 14 residues. CDR3: CASRERGGWETQYF. The CDR3 DNA reads TGTGCCAGCAGAGAGCGGGGGGGCTGGGAGACCCAGTACTTC.

Only one count was recorded for this clone. The chain combines TRBV1 with TRBJ2-3; TRBD1 is the table's D call and was not checked against the DNA. TRBV1 is a listed pseudogene. The CDR3 contains 15 residues. CDR3: CTSSPCGTGADTQYF. The CDR3, as DNA: TGCACCAGCAGCCCTTGCGGGACAGGGGCAGATACGCAGTATTTT.

This clone was observed many times. V gene TRBV27 combines with J gene TRBJ1-6; D remains unclear. The V gene's germline CDR1 is MNHEY and CDR2 SMNVEV (reference sequence). The CDR3 has 14 residues. Trimming left V 2 bases short and J 9 bases short, with 11 bases between. CDR3 sequence: CASSLGPFGSPLHF. CDR3 in DNA: TGTGCCAGCAGTTTAGGGCCGTTTGGTTCACCCCTCCACTTT.

J is TRBJ2-5 and V is TRBV18; D unclear. Germline V gene sequence: CDR1 KGHSH, CDR2 LQKENI. Trimming shortened V by 2 bases and J by 4 bases, and 8 bases separated the two germline ends. The CDR3 is 13 amino acids. The CDR3 is CASSPFTAETQYF. The CDR3 DNA is TGTGCCAGCTCACCATTTACAGCAGAGACCCAGTACTTC.

As concerns this clone: The CDR3 end shows no conserved phenylalanine or tryptophan, and so a read error is likely. The DNA is left out, because the CDR3 cannot be placed on it with certainty; the CDR3 is given as TCRdb lists it. The chain has TRBV28 and TRBJ1-5; TRBD1 is the table's D call, not checked against the DNA. The CDR3 has 11 residues if both end residues are counted. CDR1 and CDR2 (germline): MDHEN, SYDVKM. CDR3 residues: CASSSIGWADL.

The chain uses TRBV29-1 and TRBJ2-5; 7 bases fit TRBD1. The CDR3 runs 13 residues. J lost 5 bases, V lost 3 bases, and 6 bases had no gene match. In germline, CDR1 is SQVTM, CDR2 ANQGSEA. CDR3 in DNA: TGCAGCGTTGACGCTACAGGGGACGAGACCCAGTACTTC. It specifies CSVDATGDETQYF. The entire variable domain, with the rest obtained from reference TRBV29-1 and TRBJ2-5, is as follows: SAVISQKPSRDICQRGTSLTIQCQVDSQVTMMFWYRQQPGQSLTLIATANQGSEATYESGFVIDKFPISRPNLTFSTLTVSNMSPEDSSIYLCSVDATGDETQYFGPGTRLLVL.

This clone was detected many times. V gene TRBV4-3 combines with J gene TRBJ1-1; D is undetermined. Between the trimmed V and J ends, which lost 4 bases and 3 bases, there was a span of 12 bases. The CDR3 loop spans 14 amino acids. The germline gives CDR1 LGHNA, CDR2 YSLEER. The CDR3 protein is CASSPVDGDTEAFF. The CDR3 nucleotides are TGCGCCAGCAGCCCAGTGGACGGGGACACTGAAGCTTTCTTT.